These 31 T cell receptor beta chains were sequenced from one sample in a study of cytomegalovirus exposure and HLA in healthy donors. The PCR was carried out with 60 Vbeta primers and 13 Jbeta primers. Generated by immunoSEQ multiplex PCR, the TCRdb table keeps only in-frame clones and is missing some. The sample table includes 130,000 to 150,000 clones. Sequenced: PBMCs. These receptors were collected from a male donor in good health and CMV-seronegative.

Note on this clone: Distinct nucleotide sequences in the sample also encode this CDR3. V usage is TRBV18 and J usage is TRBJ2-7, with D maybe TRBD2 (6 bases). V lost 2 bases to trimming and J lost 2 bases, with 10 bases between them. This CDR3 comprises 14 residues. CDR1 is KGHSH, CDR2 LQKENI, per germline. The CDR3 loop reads CASSPTGGTYEQYF. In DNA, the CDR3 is TGTGCCAGCTCACCAACAGGAGGGACCTACGAGCAGTACTTC.

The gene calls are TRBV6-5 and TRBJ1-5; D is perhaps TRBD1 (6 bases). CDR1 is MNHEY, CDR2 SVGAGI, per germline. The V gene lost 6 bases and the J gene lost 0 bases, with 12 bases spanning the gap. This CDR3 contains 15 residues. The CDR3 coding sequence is TGTGCCAGCAGCAAACAGGGCTATAGCAATCAGCCCCAGCATTTT. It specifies CASSKQGYSNQPQHF.

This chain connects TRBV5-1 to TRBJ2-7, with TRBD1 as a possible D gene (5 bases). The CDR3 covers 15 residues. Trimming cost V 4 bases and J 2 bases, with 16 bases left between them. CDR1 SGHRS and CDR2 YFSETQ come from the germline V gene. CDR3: CASSPTTDTTYEQYF. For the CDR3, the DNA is TGCGCCAGCAGCCCCACGACGGACACCACCTACGAGCAGTACTTC.

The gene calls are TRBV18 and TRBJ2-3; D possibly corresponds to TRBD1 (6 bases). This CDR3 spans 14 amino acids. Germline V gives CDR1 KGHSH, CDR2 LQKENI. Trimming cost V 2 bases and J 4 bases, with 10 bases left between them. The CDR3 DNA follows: TGTGCCAGCTCACCAAGGGCAGGGGCAGATACGCAGTATTTT. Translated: CASSPRAGADTQYF.

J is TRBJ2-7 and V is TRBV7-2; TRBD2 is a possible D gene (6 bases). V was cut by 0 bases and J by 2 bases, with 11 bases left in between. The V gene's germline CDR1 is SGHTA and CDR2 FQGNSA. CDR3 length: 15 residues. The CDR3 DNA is TGTGCCAGCAGCTTAGCGCCACTAGCAGCCTACGAGCAGTACTTC. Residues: CASSLAPLAAYEQYF.

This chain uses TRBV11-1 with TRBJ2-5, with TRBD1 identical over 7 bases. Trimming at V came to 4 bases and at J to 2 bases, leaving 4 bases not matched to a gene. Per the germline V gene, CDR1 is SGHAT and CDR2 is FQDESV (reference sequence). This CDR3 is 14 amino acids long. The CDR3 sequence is CASSWGQRQETQYF. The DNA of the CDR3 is TGTGCCAGCAGCTGGGGACAGAGGCAAGAGACCCAGTACTTC.

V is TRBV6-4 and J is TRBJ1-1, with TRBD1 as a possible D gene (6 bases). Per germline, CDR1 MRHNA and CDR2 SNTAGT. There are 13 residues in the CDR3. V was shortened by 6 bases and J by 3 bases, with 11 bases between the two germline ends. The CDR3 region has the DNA TGTGCCAGCAGCAACAGGGTTGACACTGAAGCTTTCTTT. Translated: CASSNRVDTEAFF.

CDR3 loop: CATLSRRVGLNDEQYF. DNA for the CDR3: TGTGCCACCCTCAGTAGGCGTGTCGGGTTAAACGACGAGCAGTACTTC. The chain links TRBV28 to TRBJ2-7; D ambiguous. The CDR3 is made up of 16 amino acids. Germline CDR1 is MDHEN and CDR2 is SYDVKM. V lost 10 bases and J 5 bases, leaving 27 bases between the germline ends. Full variable domain (remainder filled in from reference TRBV28 and TRBJ2-7): DVKVTQSSRYLVKRTGEKVFLECVQDMDHENMFWYRQDPGLGLRLIYFSYDVKMKEKGDIPEGYSVSREKKERFSLILESASTNQTSMYLCATLSRRVGLNDEQYFGPGTRLTVT.

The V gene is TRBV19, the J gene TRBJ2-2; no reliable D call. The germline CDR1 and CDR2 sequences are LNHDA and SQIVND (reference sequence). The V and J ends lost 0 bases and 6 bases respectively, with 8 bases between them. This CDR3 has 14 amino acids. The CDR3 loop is CASSIDHSAGELFF. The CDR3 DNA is TGTGCCAGTAGTATAGATCACTCCGCCGGGGAGCTGTTTTTT.

The CDR3 DNA reads as TGTGCCTGGAGTCCTCTGTCTTTCTCAGGGGGAAAACTGTTTTTT. It is translated as CAWSPLSFSGGKLFF. The chain uses TRBV30 and TRBJ1-4, with 7 bases aligning to TRBD1. The germline V gene encodes CDR1 GTSNPN and CDR2 SVGIG (reference sequence). This CDR3 region has 15 residues. V dropped 2 bases and J dropped 10; count of bases not matched to a gene: 13.

This chain's CDR3 is CASSVRPQGDYGYTF. The CDR3 nucleotides are TGTGCCAGCAGCGTCCGACCCCAAGGGGACTATGGCTACACCTTC. The chain combines TRBV4-2 with TRBJ1-2; a possible D gene is TRBD1 (5 bases). The CDR3 sequence is 15 residues long. The germline gives CDR1 LGHNA, CDR2 YNFKEQ. V lost 5 bases to trimming and J lost 3 bases, with 16 bases between them.

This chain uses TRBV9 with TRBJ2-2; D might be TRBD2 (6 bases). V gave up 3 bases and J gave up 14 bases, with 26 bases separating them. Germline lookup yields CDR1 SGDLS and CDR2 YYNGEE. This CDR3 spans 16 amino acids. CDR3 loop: CASSANTGTGSGDLFF. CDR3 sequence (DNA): TGTGCCAGCAGCGCAAACACCGGGACTGGGTCCGGCGATCTGTTTTTT. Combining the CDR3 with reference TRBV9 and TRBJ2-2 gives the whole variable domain DSGVTQTPKHLITATGQRVTLRCSPRSGDLSVYWYQQSLDQGLQFLIQYYNGEERAKGNILERFSAQQFPDLHSELNLSSLELGDSALYFCASSANTGTGSGDLFFGEGSRLTVL.

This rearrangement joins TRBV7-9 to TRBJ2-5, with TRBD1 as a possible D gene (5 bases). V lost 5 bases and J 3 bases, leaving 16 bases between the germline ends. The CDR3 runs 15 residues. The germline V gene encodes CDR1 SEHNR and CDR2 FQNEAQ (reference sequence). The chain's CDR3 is CASSPKTQGKETQYF. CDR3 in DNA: TGTGCCAGCAGCCCCAAGACCCAGGGCAAAGAGACCCAGTACTTC.

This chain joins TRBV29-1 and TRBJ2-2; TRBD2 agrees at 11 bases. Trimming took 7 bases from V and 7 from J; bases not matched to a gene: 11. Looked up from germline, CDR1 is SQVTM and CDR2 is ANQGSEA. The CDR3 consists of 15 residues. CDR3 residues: CSALTSGSFGGELFF. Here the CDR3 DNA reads TGCAGCGCCCTCACTAGCGGGAGTTTCGGCGGGGAGCTGTTTTTT.

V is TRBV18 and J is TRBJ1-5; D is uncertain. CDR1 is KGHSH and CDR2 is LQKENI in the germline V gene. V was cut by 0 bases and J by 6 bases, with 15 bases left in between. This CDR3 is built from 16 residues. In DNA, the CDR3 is TGTGCCAGCTCACCACCCGCGGGTAGTGTTGCTCAGCCCCAGCATTTT. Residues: CASSPPAGSVAQPQHF.

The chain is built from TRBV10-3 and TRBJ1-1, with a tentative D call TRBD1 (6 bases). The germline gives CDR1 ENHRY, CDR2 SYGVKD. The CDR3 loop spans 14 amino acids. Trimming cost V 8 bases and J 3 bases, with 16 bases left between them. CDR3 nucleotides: TGTGCCATCTCCTCGGCCGGGACATACACTGAAGCTTTCTTT. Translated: CAISSAGTYTEAFF.

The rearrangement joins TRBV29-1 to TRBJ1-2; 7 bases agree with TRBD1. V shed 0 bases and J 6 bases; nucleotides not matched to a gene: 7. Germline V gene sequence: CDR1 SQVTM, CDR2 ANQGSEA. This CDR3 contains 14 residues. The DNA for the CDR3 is TGCAGCGTTGAAGATAGAGCAGGGGGTAATGGCTACACCTTC. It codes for CSVEDRAGGNGYTF.

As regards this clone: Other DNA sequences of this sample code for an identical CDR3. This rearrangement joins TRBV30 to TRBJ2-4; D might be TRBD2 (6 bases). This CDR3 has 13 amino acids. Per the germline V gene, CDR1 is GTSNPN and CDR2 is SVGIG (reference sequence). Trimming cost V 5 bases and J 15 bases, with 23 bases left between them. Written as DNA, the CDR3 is TGTGCCTGGGGGCGGGACGCTTCCTCTCGGCCGTACTTC. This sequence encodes CAWGRDASSRPYF.

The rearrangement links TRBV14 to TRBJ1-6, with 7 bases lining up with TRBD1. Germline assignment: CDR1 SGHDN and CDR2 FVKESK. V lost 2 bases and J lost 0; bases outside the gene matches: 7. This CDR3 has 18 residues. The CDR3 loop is CASSQKRGPFSYNSPLHF. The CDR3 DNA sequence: TGTGCCAGCAGCCAAAAAAGGGGGCCCTTCTCCTATAATTCACCCCTCCACTTT.

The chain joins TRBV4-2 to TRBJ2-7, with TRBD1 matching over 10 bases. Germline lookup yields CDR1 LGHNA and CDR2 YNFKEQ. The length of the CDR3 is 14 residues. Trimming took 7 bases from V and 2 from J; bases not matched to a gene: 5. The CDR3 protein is CASTPGTGAYEQYF. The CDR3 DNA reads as TGTGCCAGCACGCCCGGGACAGGGGCCTACGAGCAGTACTTC.

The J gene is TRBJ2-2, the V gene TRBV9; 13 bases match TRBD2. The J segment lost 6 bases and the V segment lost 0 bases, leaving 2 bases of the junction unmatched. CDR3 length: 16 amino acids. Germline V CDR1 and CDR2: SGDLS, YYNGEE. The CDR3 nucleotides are TGTGCCAGCAGCGTAGGTGGGACTAGCGGGGCCGGGGAGCTGTTTTTT. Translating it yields CASSVGGTSGAGELFF. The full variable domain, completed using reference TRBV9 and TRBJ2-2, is DSGVTQTPKHLITATGQRVTLRCSPRSGDLSVYWYQQSLDQGLQFLIQYYNGEERAKGNILERFSAQQFPDLHSELNLSSLELGDSALYFCASSVGGTSGAGELFFGEGSRLTVL.

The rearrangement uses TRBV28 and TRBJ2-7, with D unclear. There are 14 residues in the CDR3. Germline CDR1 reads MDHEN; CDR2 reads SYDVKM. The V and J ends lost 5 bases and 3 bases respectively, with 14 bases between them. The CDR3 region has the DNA TGTGCCAGCAGTATTATGGGCTCCCACTACGAGCAGTACTTC. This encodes CASSIMGSHYEQYF.

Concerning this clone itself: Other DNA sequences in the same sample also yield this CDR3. As DNA, the CDR3 is TGCAGCGTTGAGGGGAGGCGGGACAGGGGCAATCAAGAGACCCAGTACTTC. Translation gives CSVEGRRDRGNQETQYF. This chain joins TRBV29-1 and TRBJ2-5; 10 bases map to TRBD1. Germline lookup yields CDR1 SQVTM and CDR2 ANQGSEA. The CDR3 totals 17 residues. Losses at the gene ends were 3 bases for V and 2 bases for J; bases not matched to a gene: 12.

CDR3 amino acids: CASSSWTGAGSGANVLTF. As DNA, the CDR3 is TGTGCCAGCAGCTCTTGGACAGGCGCTGGCTCTGGGGCCAACGTCCTGACTTTC. The chain recombines TRBV7-2 with TRBJ2-6; 7 bases line up with TRBD1. This CDR3 contains 18 residues. Germline V gene data show CDR1 as SGHTA and CDR2 as FQGNSA. V lost 4 bases to trimming and J lost 0 bases; unmatched junction nucleotides: 9.

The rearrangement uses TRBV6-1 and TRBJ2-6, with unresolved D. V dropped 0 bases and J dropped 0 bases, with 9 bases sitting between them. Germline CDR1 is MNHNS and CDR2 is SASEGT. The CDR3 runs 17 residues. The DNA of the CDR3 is TGTGCCAGCAGTGAAGCATCGGGTTTCTCTGGGGCCAACGTCCTGACTTTC. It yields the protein CASSEASGFSGANVLTF.

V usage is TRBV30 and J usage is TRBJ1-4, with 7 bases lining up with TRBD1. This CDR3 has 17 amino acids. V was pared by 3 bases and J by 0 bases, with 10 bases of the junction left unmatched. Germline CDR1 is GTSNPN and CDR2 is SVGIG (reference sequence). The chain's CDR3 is CAWRPTGRSATNEKLFF. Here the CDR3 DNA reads TGTGCCTGGAGACCGACAGGGAGGAGCGCAACTAATGAAAAACTGTTTTTT.

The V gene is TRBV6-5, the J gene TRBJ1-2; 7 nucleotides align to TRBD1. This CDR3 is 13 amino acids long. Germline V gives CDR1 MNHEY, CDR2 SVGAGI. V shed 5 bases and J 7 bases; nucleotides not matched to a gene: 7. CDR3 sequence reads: CASSGGGAGGYTF. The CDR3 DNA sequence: TGTGCCAGCAGTGGAGGGGGCGCCGGTGGCTACACCTTC.

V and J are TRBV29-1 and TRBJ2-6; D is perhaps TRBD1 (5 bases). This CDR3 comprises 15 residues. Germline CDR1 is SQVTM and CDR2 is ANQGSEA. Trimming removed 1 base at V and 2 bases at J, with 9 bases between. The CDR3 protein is CSVEGRAPGANVLTF. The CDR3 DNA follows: TGCAGCGTTGAAGGCAGGGCCCCTGGGGCCAACGTCCTGACTTTC.

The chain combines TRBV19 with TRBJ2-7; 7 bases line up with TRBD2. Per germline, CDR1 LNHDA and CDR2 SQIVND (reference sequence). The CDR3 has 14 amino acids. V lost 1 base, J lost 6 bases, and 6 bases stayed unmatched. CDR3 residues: CASSIGGGFGEQYF. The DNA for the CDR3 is TGTGCCAGTAGTATAGGGGGGGGTTTTGGCGAGCAGTACTTC.

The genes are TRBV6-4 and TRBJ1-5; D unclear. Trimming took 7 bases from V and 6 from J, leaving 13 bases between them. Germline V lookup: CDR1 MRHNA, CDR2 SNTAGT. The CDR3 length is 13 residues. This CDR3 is CASNSPPSQPQHF. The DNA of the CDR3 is TGTGCCAGCAATTCCCCCCCGAGTCAGCCCCAGCATTTT.

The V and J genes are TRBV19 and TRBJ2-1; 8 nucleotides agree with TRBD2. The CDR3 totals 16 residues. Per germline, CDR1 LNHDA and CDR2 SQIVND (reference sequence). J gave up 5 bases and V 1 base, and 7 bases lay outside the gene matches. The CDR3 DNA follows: TGTGCCAGTAGTATAGCTGGTACTAGCGGCGACAATGAGCAGTTCTTC. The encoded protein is CASSIAGTSGDNEQFF.